The clone carrying this T cell receptor (beta chain) was recorded a few times. Per the original data handling: Reference gene primer amplification in the assay estimated nucleated cell counts. Here immunoSEQ multiplex PCR was the method, and the copy in TCRdb shows in-frame clones only, minus some. V and J calls and clone size are copied from that table; D and trimming were computed from the DNA. The table lists 200,000 to 300,000 clones, about 85% of them singletons. This CDR3 has 12 residues. V was shortened by 0 bases and J by 10 bases, with 7 bases between the two germline ends. CDR1 and CDR2 (germline): WNHNN, SYGVQD (reference sequence). This entry is derived from a study of blood T cell repertoires in COVID-19. About the research overall: Acute-phase and convalescent COVID-19 samples originated in the United States, Italy and Spain. Sample material is recorded as cDNA or gDNA derived from T cells, B-cell-depleted T cells, or PBMCs.

The chain carries TRBV10-1 and TRBJ2-1, with a possible D match to TRBD1 (6 bases). This clonotype originated in a woman aged 55-69 years with active or convalescent COVID-19. Sequenced input: peripheral blood. In nucleotides, the CDR3 is TGCGCCAGCAGTGAGTCGGGACAAGAGCAGTTCTTC. Translation gives CASSESGQEQFF.